Following are 3 T cell receptor beta chains from one sample sequenced in a study of T cell responses to AZD1222 COVID-19 vaccine. Measured with immunoSEQ multiplex PCR; TCRdb has only the in-frame clones, and not every one. Among around 80,000 clones listed, approximately 85% were seen once. The sample was peripheral blood, taken 28 days after the second AZD1222 dose. The source is an adult who received the AZD1222 COVID-19 vaccine.

The CDR3 bases are TGTGCCAGCAGTCCACGGACCGCCACTGAAGCTTTCTTT. Translating it yields CASSPRTATEAFF. The chain combines TRBV28 with TRBJ1-1; D not certain. Trimming left V 5 bases short and J 4 bases short, with 11 bases between. This CDR3 is built from 13 residues. Germline V gene sequence: CDR1 MDHEN, CDR2 SYDVKM.

The table lists this clone with a count of one. The chain couples TRBV28 to TRBJ1-1; D uncertain. CDR1 and CDR2 (germline): MDHEN, SYDVKM. V was cut by 6 bases and J by 0 bases, with 20 bases left in between. The CDR3 runs 17 residues. CDR3 residues: CASSMARPRALNTEAFF. CDR3 coding DNA: TGTGCCAGCAGCATGGCCAGACCGAGAGCCTTGAACACTGAAGCTTTCTTT.

This clone was detected only once. The chain has TRBV7-2 and TRBJ1-4, with D possibly TRBD1 on 6 matching bases. Trimming cost V 2 bases and J 5 bases, with 12 bases left between them. Germline V gives CDR1 SGHTA, CDR2 FQGNSA. CDR3 size: 15 residues. This chain's CDR3 is CASSLRAGENEKLFF. In nucleotides, the CDR3 is TGTGCCAGCAGCTTACGGGCAGGGGAAAATGAAAAACTGTTTTTT.